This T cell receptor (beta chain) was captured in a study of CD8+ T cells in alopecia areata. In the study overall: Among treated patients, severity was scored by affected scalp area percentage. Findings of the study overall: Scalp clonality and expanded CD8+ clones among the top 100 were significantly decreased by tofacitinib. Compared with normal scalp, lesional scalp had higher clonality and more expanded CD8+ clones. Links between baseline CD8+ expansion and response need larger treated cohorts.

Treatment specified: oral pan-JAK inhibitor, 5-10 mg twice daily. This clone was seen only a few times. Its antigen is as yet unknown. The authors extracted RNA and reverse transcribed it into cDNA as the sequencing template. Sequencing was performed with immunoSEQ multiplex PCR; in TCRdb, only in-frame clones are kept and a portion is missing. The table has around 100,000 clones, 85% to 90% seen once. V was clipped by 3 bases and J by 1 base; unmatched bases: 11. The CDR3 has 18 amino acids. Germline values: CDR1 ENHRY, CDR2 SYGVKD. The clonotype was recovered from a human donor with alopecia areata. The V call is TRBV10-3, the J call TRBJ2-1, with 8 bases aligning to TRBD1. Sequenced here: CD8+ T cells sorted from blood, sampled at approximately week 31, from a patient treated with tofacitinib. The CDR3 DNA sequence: TGTGCCATCAGTGACCCTACCGGACAGGGATTATCCTACAATGAGCAGTTCTTC. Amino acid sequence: CAISDPTGQGLSYNEQFF.